This TCR beta chain was sequenced in a study of cytotoxic CD8 clonotypes in ibrutinib-treated CLL. Study summary: Partial response was seen in approximately 24 patients and complete response in 2; after median roughly 66 months, approximately 14 stayed remitted, around 12 progressed. Broader study findings: At progression, clonality fell back toward baseline after rising at ibrutinib response. Sampling schedules were unmatched across sustained-remission and progressing patients.

V dropped 2 bases and J dropped 2; count of bases not matched to a gene: 3. Per germline, CDR1 MDHEN and CDR2 SYDVKM. This CDR3 has 15 amino acids. Sequencing used immunoSEQ multiplex PCR; TCRdb keeps in-frame clones, though not all of them. The data contain some 140,000 clones, approximately 90% of them seen just once; the ten biggest clones take up 10% to 11%. As for this clone: What it binds is not known.

The rearrangement uses TRBV28 and TRBJ2-1; 7 nucleotides match TRBD2. The input for sequencing was PBMCs, taken after 12 months of ibrutinib treatment. This TCR came from a human donor with chronic lymphocytic leukemia. This chain's CDR3 is CASSLGLAAYNEQFF. The CDR3 bases are TGTGCCAGCAGTTTAGGGCTAGCGGCCTACAATGAGCAGTTCTTC.